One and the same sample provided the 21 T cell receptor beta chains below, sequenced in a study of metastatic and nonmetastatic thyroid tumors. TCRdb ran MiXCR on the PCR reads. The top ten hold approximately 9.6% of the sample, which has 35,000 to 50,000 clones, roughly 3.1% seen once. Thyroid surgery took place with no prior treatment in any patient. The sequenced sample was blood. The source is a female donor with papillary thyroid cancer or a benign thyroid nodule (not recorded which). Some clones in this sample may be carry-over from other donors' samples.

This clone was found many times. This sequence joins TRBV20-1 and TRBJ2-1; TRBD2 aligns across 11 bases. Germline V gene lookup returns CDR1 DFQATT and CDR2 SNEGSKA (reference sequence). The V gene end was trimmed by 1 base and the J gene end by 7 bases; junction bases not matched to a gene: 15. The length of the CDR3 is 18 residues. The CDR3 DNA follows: TGCAGTGCTAGAGTTTTAGCGGGAGGGCCTTCGGGCTTGAATGAGCAGTTCTTC. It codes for CSARVLAGGPSGLNEQFF.

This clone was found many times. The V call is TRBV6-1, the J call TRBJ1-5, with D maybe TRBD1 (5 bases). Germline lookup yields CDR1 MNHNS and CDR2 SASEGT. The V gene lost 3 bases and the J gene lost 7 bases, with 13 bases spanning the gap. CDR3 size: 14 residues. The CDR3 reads CASSDTGEEQPQHF. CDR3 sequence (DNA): TGTGCCAGCAGTGACACGGGGGAGGAGCAGCCCCAGCATTTT.

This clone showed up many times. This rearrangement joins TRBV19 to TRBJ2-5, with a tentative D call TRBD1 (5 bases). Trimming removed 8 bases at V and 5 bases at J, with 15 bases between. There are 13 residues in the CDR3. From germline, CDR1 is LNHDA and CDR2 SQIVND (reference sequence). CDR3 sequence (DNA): TGTGCCAGTGGCCGGCCAGGGATGGAGACCCAGTACTTC. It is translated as CASGRPGMETQYF. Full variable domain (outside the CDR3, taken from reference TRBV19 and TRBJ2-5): DGGITQSPKYLFRKEGQNVTLSCEQNLNHDAMYWYRQDPGQGLRLIYYSQIVNDFQKGDIAEGYSVSREKKESFPLTVTSAQKNPTAFYLCASGRPGMETQYFGPGTRLLVL.

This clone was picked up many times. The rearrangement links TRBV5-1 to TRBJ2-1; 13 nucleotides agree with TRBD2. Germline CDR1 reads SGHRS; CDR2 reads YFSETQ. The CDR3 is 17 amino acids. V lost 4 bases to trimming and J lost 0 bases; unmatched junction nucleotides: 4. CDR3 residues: CASSTGLAGSSYNEQFF. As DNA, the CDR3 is TGCGCCAGCAGCACGGGACTAGCGGGAAGCTCCTACAATGAGCAGTTCTTC.

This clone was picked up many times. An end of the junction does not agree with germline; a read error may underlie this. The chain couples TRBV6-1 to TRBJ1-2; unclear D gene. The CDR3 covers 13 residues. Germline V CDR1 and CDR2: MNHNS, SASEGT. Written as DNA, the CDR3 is TGTGCCAGCAGGGAAGGGAGGAGCTATGGCTACACCTTC. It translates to CASREGRSYGYTF.

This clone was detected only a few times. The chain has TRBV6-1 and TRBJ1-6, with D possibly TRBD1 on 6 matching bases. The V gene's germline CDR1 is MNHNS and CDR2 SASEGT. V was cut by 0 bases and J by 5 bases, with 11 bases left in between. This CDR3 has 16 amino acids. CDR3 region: CASSEALTGNNSPLHF. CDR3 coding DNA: TGTGCCAGCAGTGAAGCTCTCACAGGGAATAATTCACCCCTCCACTTT.

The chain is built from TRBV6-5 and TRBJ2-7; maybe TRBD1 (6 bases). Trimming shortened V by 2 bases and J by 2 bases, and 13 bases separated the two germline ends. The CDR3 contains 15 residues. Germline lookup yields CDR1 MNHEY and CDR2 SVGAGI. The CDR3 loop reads CASSYQLQGTYEQYF. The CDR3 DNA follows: TGTGCCAGCAGTTACCAGCTCCAGGGGACCTACGAGCAGTACTTC.

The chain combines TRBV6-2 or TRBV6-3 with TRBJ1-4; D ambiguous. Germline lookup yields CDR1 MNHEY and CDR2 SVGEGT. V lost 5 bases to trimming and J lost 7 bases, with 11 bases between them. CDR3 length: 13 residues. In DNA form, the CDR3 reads TGTGCCAGCAGTACACCGGGCTCTGAAAAACTGTTTTTT. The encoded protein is CASSTPGSEKLFF.

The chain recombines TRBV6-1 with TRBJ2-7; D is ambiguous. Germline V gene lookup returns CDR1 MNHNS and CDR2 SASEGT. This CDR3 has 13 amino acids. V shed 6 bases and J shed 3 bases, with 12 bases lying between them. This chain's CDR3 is CASSQVPDYEQYF. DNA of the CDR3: TGTGCCAGCAGCCAGGTTCCGGACTACGAGCAGTACTTC.

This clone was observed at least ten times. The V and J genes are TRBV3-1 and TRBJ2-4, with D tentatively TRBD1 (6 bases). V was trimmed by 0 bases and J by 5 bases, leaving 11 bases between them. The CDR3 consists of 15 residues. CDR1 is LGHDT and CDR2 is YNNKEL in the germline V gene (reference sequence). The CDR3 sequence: CASSQDNRAQNIQYF. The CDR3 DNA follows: TGTGCCAGCAGCCAAGATAACAGGGCGCAAAACATTCAGTACTTC.

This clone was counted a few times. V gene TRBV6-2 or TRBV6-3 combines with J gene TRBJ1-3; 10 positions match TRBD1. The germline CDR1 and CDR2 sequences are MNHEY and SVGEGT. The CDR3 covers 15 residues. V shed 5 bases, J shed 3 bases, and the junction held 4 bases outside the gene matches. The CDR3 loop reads CASSRQGASGNTIYF. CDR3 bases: TGTGCCAGCAGTAGACAGGGGGCGAGTGGAAACACCATATATTTT.

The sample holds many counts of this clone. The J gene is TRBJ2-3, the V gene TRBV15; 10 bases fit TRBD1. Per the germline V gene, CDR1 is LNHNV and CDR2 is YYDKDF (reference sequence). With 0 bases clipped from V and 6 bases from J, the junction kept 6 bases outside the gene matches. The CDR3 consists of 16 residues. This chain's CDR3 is CATSRDRGQGGDTQYF. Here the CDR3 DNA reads TGTGCCACCAGCAGAGATCGAGGACAGGGGGGGGATACGCAGTATTTT. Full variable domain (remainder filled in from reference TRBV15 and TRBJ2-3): DAMVIQNPRYQVTQFGKPVTLSCSQTLNHNVMYWYQQKSSQAPKLLFHYYDKDFNNEADTPDNFQSRRPNTSFCFLDIRSPGLGDTAMYLCATSRDRGQGGDTQYFGPGTRLTVL.

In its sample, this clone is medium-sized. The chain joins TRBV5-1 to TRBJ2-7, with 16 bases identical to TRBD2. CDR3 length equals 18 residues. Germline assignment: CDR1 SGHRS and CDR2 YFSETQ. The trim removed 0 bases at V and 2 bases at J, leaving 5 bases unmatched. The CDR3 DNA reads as TGCGCCAGCAGCTTGGGGTCCGGGACTAGCGGGAGGGCCTACGAGCAGTACTTC. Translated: CASSLGSGTSGRAYEQYF.

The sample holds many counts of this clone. CDR3 residues: CASSAQGGATNQPQHF. The CDR3 region has the DNA TGTGCCAGCAGTGCTCAGGGGGGCGCCACGAATCAGCCCCAGCATTTT. The chain has TRBV2 and TRBJ1-5; 7 nucleotides match TRBD1. J was trimmed by 4 bases and V by 4 bases; bases with no gene match: 10. CDR3 length: 16 residues. Germline V gene data show CDR1 as SNHLY and CDR2 as FYNNEI.

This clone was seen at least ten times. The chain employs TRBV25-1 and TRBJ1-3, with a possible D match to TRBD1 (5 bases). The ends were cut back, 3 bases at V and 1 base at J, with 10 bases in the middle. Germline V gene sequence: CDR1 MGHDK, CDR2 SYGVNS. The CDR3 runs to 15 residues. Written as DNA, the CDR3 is TGTGCCAGCAGTGACAAACAGGTTTCTGGAAACACCATATATTTT. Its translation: CASSDKQVSGNTIYF. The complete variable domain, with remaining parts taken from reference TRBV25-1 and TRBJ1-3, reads EADIYQTPRYLVIGTGKKITLECSQTMGHDKMYWYQQDPGMELHLIHYSYGVNSTEKGDLSSESTVSRIRTEHFPLTLESARPSHTSQYLCASSDKQVSGNTIYFGEGSWLTVV.

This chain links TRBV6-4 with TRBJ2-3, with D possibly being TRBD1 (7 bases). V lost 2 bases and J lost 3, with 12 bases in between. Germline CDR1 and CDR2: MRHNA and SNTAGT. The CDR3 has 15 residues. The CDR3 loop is CASSDGQGGTDTQYF. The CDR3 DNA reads TGTGCCAGCAGTGACGGGCAGGGGGGAACAGATACGCAGTATTTT.

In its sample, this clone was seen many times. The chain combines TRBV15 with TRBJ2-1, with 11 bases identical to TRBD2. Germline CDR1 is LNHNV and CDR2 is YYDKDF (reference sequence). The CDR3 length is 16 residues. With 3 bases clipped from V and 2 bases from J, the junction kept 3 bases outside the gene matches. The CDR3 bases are TGTGCCACCAGCAGGGTAGCGGGAGGGCCCTACAATGAGCAGTTCTTC. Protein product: CATSRVAGGPYNEQFF.

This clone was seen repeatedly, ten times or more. DNA for the CDR3: TGTGCCAGCAGCTTGGACACTGAAGCTTTCTTT. This translates into CASSLDTEAFF. The chain combines TRBV5-4 with TRBJ1-1; D not resolved. The CDR3 totals 11 residues. Germline V gives CDR1 SGHNT, CDR2 YYREEE (reference sequence). The V end was cut by 0 bases, the J end by 3 bases, with 0 bases between.

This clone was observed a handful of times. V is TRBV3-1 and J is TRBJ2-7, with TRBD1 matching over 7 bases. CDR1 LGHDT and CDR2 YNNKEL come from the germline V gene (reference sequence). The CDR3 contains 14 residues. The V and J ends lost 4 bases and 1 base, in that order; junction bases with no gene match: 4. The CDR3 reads CASSPRQGSYEQYF. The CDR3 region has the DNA TGTGCCAGCAGCCCGCGACAGGGATCCTACGAGCAGTACTTC.

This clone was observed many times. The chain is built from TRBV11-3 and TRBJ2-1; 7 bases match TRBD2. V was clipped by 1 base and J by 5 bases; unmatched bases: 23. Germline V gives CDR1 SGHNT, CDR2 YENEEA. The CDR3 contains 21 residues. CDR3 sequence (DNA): TGTGCCAGCAGCTTAGGTTTTGGCGGGAGCGTTTCAAGAACGGGGCACAATGAGCAGTTCTTC. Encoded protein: CASSLGFGGSVSRTGHNEQFF.

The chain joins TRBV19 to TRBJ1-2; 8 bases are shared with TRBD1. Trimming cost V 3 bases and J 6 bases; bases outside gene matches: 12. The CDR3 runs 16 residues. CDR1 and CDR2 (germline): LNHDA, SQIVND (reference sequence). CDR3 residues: CASSIFGTGPGNGYTF. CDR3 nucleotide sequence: TGTGCCAGTAGTATCTTCGGGACAGGTCCGGGGAATGGCTACACCTTC.